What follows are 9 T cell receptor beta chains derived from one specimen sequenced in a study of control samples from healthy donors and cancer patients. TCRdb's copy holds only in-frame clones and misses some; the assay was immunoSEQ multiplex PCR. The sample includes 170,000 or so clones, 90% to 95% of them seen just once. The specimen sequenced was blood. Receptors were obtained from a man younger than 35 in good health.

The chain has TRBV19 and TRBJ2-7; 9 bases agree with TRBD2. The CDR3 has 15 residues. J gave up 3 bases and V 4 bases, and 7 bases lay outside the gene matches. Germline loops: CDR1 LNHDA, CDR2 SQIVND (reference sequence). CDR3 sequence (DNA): TGTGCCAGTAGTACCTCTAGCGGGGTAGTCTACGAGCAGTACTTC. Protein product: CASSTSSGVVYEQYF.

The CDR3 region is CASTAGGIQPQHF. Written as DNA, the CDR3 is TGTGCCAGTACCGCGGGTGGCATACAGCCCCAGCATTTT. The chain has TRBV19 and TRBJ1-5, with unresolved D. Trimming pared 7 bases from V and 7 bases from J, leaving 14 bases between. Germline lookup yields CDR1 LNHDA and CDR2 SQIVND (reference sequence). This CDR3 comprises 13 residues.

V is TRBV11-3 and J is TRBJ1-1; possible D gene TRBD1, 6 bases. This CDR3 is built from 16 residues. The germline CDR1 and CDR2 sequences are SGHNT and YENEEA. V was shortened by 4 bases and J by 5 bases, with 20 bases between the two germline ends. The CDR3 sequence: CASSSRTEKRGTEAFF. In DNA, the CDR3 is TGTGCCAGCAGCTCCAGGACAGAGAAAAGGGGTACTGAAGCTTTCTTT.

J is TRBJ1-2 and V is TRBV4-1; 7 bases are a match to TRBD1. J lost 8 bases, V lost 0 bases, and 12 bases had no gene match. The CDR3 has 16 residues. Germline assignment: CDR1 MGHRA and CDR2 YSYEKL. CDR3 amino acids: CASSQDSGQGVKGYTF. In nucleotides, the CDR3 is TGCGCCAGCAGCCAAGATAGCGGGCAGGGGGTAAAGGGCTACACCTTC.

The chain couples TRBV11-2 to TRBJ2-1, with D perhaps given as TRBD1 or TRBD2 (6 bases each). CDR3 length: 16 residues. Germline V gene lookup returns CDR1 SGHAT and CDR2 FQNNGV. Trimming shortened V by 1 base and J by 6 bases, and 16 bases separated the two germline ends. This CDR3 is CASSLVGGQGGNEQFF. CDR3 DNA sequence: TGTGCCAGCAGCTTAGTAGGGGGTCAGGGAGGCAATGAGCAGTTCTTC. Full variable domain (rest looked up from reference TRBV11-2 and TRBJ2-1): EAGVAQSPRYKIIEKRQSVAFWCNPISGHATLYWYQQILGQGPKLLIQFQNNGVVDDSQLPKDRFSAERLKGVDSTLKIQPAKLEDSAVYLCASSLVGGQGGNEQFFGPGTRLTVL.

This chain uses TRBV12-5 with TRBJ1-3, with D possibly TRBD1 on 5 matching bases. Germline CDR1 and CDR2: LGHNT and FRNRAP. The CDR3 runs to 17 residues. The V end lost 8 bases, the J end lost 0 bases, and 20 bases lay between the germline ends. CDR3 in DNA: TGTGCTAGTCTACGAATGGGAGGGGAAGGCTCTGGAAACACCATATATTTT. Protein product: CASLRMGGEGSGNTIYF.

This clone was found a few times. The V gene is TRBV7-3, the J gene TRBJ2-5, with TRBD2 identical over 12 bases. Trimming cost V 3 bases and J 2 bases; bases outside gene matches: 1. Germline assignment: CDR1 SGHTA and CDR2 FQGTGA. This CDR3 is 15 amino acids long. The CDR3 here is CASSLLAGGQETQYF. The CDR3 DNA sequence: TGTGCCAGCAGCTTGCTAGCGGGGGGGCAAGAGACCCAGTACTTC.

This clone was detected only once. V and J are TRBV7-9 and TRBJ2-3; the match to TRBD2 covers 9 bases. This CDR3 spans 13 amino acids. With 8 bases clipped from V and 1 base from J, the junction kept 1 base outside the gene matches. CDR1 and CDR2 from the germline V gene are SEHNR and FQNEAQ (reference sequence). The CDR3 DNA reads TGTGCCAGCTTAGCGGGGGGCACAGATACGCAGTATTTT. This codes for CASLAGGTDTQYF.

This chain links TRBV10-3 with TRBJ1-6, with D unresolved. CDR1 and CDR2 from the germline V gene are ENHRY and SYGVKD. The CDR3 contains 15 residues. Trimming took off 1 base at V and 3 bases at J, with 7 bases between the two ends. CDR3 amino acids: CAISEWGIYNSPLHF. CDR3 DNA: TGTGCCATCAGTGAGTGGGGAATCTATAATTCACCCCTCCACTTT.